This is a list of T cell receptor beta chains from one sample in a study of neurological immune-mediated disorders. From the 5' RACE reads, TCRdb called clonotypes with MiXCR, one entry per CDR3 protein. The repertoire has 40,000 to 55,000 distinct CDR3 sequences, about 9.3% of them found once; the top ten carry 21%. The material sequenced was PBMCs. The receptors originated from a middle-aged woman with HTLV-1-associated myelopathy (HAM/TSP). CDR3s include the opening cysteine and the closing phenylalanine or tryptophan. A D gene is named only where the DNA matches it firmly. The size of a clone is reported for some rows only, either as once, few or many, or as a class for expanded clones.

>many|TRBJ2-3|TRBV2|TRBD2
TGTGCCAGCACCCAAAGGACTAGCGGGGGGGATACGCAGTATTTT
CASTQRTSGGDTQYF
>many|TRBJ2-5|TRBV5-4|-
TGTGCCAGCAGACCGGCCCTGCTAGGGTCAGAGACCCAGTACTTC
CASRPALLGSETQYF
>many|TRBJ1-2|TRBV5-1|TRBD1
TGCGCCAGCAGCATAGGACAGGGTAGCTATGGCTACACCTTC
CASSIGQGSYGYTF
>many|TRBJ2-1|TRBV9|-
TGTGCCAGCAGCCCCCGATCCATATGGACGAGTCCAAATGAGCAGTTCTTC
CASSPRSIWTSPNEQFF
>many|TRBJ2-1|TRBV29-1|-
TGCAGCGTCCCAGTTCTGAGCTCCTACAATGAGCAGTTCTTC
CSVPVLSSYNEQFF
>many|TRBJ2-1|TRBV12-3/TRBV12-4|TRBD2
TGTGCCAGCTGGTCTAGCGGGGGGGTGACCTACAATGAGCAGTTCTTC
CASWSSGGVTYNEQFF
>many|TRBJ1-1|TRBV12-3/TRBV12-4|-
TGTGCCAGCAGTCGGTCCGGGACGGTTCTTGAAGCTTTCTTT
CASSRSGTVLEAFF
>many|TRBJ2-3|TRBV9|-
TGTGCCAGCAGCGATTTCGGGAGAGTGACAGATACGCAGTATTTT
CASSDFGRVTDTQYF
>once|TRBJ2-1|TRBV7-6|-
TGTGCCAGCAGCTTAGGGCAGGGGAGGCACAATGAGCAGTTCTTC
CASSLGQGRHNEQFF
>many|TRBJ2-7|TRBV7-9|TRBD1
TGTGCCAGCAGTTTCCCGGGACAGGGGGTCTACGAGCAGTACTTC
CASSFPGQGVYEQYF
>many|TRBJ2-1|TRBV12-3/TRBV12-4|-
TGTGCCAGCACCCCCCCAGGGTACAATGAGCAGTTCTTC
CASTPPGYNEQFF
>many|TRBJ2-7|TRBV12-3/TRBV12-4|-
TGTGCCAGCAGTTCTCTCCGAGAGCAGTACTTC
CASSSLREQYF
>many|TRBJ2-3|TRBV20-1|-
TGCAGTGCCGCGGGGGCAACAGGGTTTTGGACAGATACGCAGTATTTT
CSAAGATGFWTDTQYF
>many|TRBJ1-1|TRBV14|-
TGTGCCAGCAGCCAAGTGGGGGGGGAAGCTTTCTTT
CASSQVGGEAFF
>many|TRBJ1-6|TRBV5-1|TRBD1
TGCGCCAGCAGCTTGACAGGGGGCAGGGGTAATTCACCCCTCCACTTT
CASSLTGGRGNSPLHF
>many|TRBJ1-2|TRBV4-3|TRBD1
TGCGCCAGCAGCCAAGATGTTAGGGACAGGGAAGGCTACACCTTC
CASSQDVRDREGYTF
>many|TRBJ2-5|TRBV5-1|TRBD1
TGCGCCAGCAGCCCCGACAGGGGGCTAGGGGAGACCCAGTACTTC
CASSPDRGLGETQYF
>many|TRBJ2-5|TRBV9|TRBD2
TGTGCCAGCAGCGTAGGTAGTAGCGGGGGCGACCAAGAGACCCAGTACTTC
CASSVGSSGGDQETQYF
>many|TRBJ1-2|TRBV27|TRBD1
TGTGCCAGCAGCCCCGGACAGGGTGGTGGCTACACCTTC
CASSPGQGGGYTF
>many|TRBJ1-1|TRBV6-2/TRBV6-3|-
TGTGCCAGCAGTTGGGACCTTAACACTGAAGCTTTCTTT
CASSWDLNTEAFF
>many|TRBJ2-7|TRBV12-3/TRBV12-4|-
TGTGCCAGCACCCCGGGGAGAGGAAGGGACGAGCAGTACTTC
CASTPGRGRDEQYF
>-|TRBJ1-1|TRBV6-6|TRBD1
TGTGCCAGCAGTCGCCCGGGACAGGGGACCTCTGAAGCTTTCTTT
CASSRPGQGTSEAFF
>-|TRBJ2-2|TRBV4-2|TRBD2
TGTGCCAGCAGCCAACTTGGGACTAGAGGGGGGGCCGAGGAGCTGTTTTTT
CASSQLGTRGGAEELFF
>many|TRBJ1-1|TRBV3-1|-
TGTGCCAGTTTTTCAAACACTGAAGCTTTCTTT
CASFSNTEAFF
>many|TRBJ1-2|TRBV20-1|-
TGCAGTGCTAGAGGCGAGGGAGCCTATGGCTACACCTTC
CSARGEGAYGYTF
>many|TRBJ2-2|TRBV5-1|-
TGCGCCAGCAGCTTGGGCCAGGTGAACACCGGGGAGCTGTTTTTT
CASSLGQVNTGELFF
>-|TRBJ2-1|TRBV5-1|-
TGCGCCAGCAGCTTTGCAGATGAGCAGTTCTTC
CASSFADEQFF